This T cell receptor (beta chain) was identified in a study of T-cell reconstitution after alpha-beta-depleted transplantation in children. The study, taken as a whole, reports: The origin of alpha-beta T cells about two months after transplant was reportedly several hundred expanded graft clones. Some patients showed high day-60 TCRbeta diversity, which derived from surviving recipient T cells and thymic progenitors. It was newly produced T cells that mostly accounted for T-cell counts and diversity one year after transplant.

Germline V gene lookup returns CDR1 DFQATT and CDR2 SNEGSKA (reference sequence). The J segment lost 4 bases and the V segment lost 3 bases, leaving 8 bases of the junction unmatched. The CDR3 has 16 amino acids. This clonotype was detected a few times. Antigen specificity is unknown. The authors prepared the TCRbeta library with unique molecular identifiers. TCRdb recomputed calls from the PCR reads with MiXCR, one row per CDR3 protein. This table has about 250,000 distinct CDR3 sequences, 20% to 30% appearing once. The rearrangement uses TRBV20-1 and TRBJ2-1; 11 positions match TRBD2. This TCR was sampled from a female patient younger than 10 who had a stem cell transplant for congenital amegakaryocytic thrombocytopenia, so the T cells may come from the graft donor. The material sequenced was PBMCs, mostly from graft donor cells, taken 360 days after TCRalphabeta/CD19-depleted stem cell transplant. CDR3 bases: TGCAGTGCTAGCCCGAGACTAGCGGGGAGATACAATGAGCAGTTCTTC. Its protein product is CSASPRLAGRYNEQFF.